The present TCR beta chain was sequenced within a study of CD8+CD57+ T cells in acquired aplastic anemia. The study, taken as a whole, reports: Controls did not differ significantly from patients in CD8+ Simpson's diversity.

The study profiled TCR beta VDJ and CDR3 using genomic DNA as template. MiXCR, run by TCRdb on the reads, gives a single entry per CDR3 protein. The table lists 65,000 to 85,000 distinct CDR3 sequences, 45% to 55% of them singletons. This clonotype appeared once. Its antigen is not known. Just one base apart from a much larger clone, this may be a read error. CDR3 size: 16 residues. J was trimmed by 1 base and V by 4 bases; bases with no gene match: 7. The germline CDR1 and CDR2 sequences are SGHTA and FQGTGA. This chain joins TRBV7-3 and TRBJ1-2; 9 bases line up with TRBD1. This clonotype was sampled from a human donor in good health, serving as a control. The specimen was sorted CD4+, CD8+, or CD8+CD57+ T cells (not recorded which) from PBMCs. CDR3 amino acids: CASSSTGTGYNYGYTF. CDR3 coding DNA: TGTGCCAGCAGCTCAACCGGGACAGGGTATAACTATGGCTACACCTTC.